This is a list of T cell receptor beta chains from one sample in a study of OX40 agonist ivuxolimab in advanced cancers. TCRdb keeps only in-frame clones here, not all; method: immunoSEQ multiplex PCR. Of 65,000 to 75,000 clones in the sample, about 87% are singletons; the top ten hold roughly 4.2%. Sequencing was performed on CD4+ or CD8+ T cells sorted from blood, taken in a trial of the OX40 agonist ivuxolimab. Receptors were obtained from an adult with an advanced solid tumor such as melanoma, head and neck, liver or kidney cancer. Each CDR3 is given with its conserved first and last residue. Fields, in order: V gene, clone size, D gene, J gene, CDR3 protein, CDR3 DNA. A D gene is named only where the DNA matches it firmly. A clone size is listed for some rows: how often the clone was seen (once, few, many), or a class if it is expanded.

TRBV6-1	-	-	TRBJ1-1	CASTRGETNTEAFF	TGTGCCAGCACCCGCGGGGAGACGAACACTGAAGCTTTCTTT
TRBV30	-	-	TRBJ2-1	CAWSVGRRPGKNEQFF	TGTGCCTGGAGTGTAGGTAGAAGGCCGGGGAAGAATGAGCAGTTCTTC
TRBV4-2	few	-	TRBJ2-3	CASSQEELYTDTQYF	TGTGCCAGCAGCCAAGAGGAATTATACACAGATACGCAGTATTTT
TRBV5-1	once	-	TRBJ2-1	CASSSPPNNEQFF	TGCGCCAGCAGCTCCCCGCCGAACAATGAGCAGTTCTTC
TRBV7-2	-	TRBD1	TRBJ2-1	CASTTDRVYNEQFF	TGTGCCAGCACCACGGACAGGGTCTACAATGAGCAGTTCTTC
TRBV10-3	-	-	TRBJ1-3	CAISEGIDSGNTIYF	TGTGCCATCAGTGAGGGTATAGATTCTGGAAACACCATATATTTT
TRBV11-2	-	-	TRBJ1-3	CASSFTVASGNTIYF	TGTGCCAGCAGCTTTACAGTCGCCTCTGGAAACACCATATATTTT
TRBV18	-	-	TRBJ1-4	CASSPTGTNEKLFF	TGTGCCAGCTCACCTACAGGGACGAATGAAAAACTGTTTTTT
TRBV27	many	-	TRBJ1-6	CASSFNMANSPLHF	TGTGCCAGCAGTTTTAACATGGCCAATTCACCCCTCCACTTT
TRBV6-1	-	TRBD1	TRBJ1-1	CASRDRVTNTEAFF	TGTGCCAGCAGGGACAGGGTAACGAACACTGAAGCTTTCTTT
TRBV19	-	-	TRBJ2-1	CASTERPNEQFF	TGTGCCAGTACCGAACGGCCCAATGAGCAGTTCTTC
TRBV9	-	TRBD1	TRBJ2-1	CASSGARDSGSRTLYNEQFF	TGTGCCAGCAGCGGAGCCAGGGACAGTGGCAGCCGGACTTTATACAATGAGCAGTTCTTC
TRBV29-1	-	-	TRBJ1-1	CSVENWVGRRNTEAFF	TGCAGCGTTGAAAATTGGGTAGGGAGGCGGAACACTGAAGCTTTCTTT
TRBV5-4	-	TRBD1	TRBJ1-6	CASSPGTDLNSPLHF	TGTGCCAGCAGCCCCGGGACAGACCTTAATTCACCCCTCCACTTT
TRBV7-8	-	-	TRBJ2-5	CASSPYAGSQETQYF	TGTGCCAGCAGCCCCTATGCGGGGTCCCAAGAGACCCAGTACTTC
TRBV2	-	TRBD1	TRBJ2-1	CASSPLTSGQGQREQFF	TGTGCCAGCAGTCCTTTGACCTCGGGACAGGGGCAGAGAGAGCAGTTCTTC
TRBV28	-	-	TRBJ2-7	CASKTGTSTYEQYF	TGTGCCAGCAAAACCGGGACATCCACCTACGAGCAGTACTTC
TRBV15	-	-	TRBJ1-2	CATSRTGTTNYGYTF	TGTGCCACCAGCAGAACCGGGACAACTAACTATGGCTACACCTTC
TRBV28	-	-	TRBJ1-1	CASSLVRYAEAFF	TGTGCCAGCAGTTTAGTCAGGTACGCTGAAGCTTTCTTT
TRBV19	-	TRBD1	TRBJ1-1	CASSIRDSENTEAFF	TGTGCCAGTAGTATCCGGGACAGTGAAAACACTGAAGCTTTCTTT
TRBV7-6	-	-	TRBJ2-7	CASSLQGPYEQYF	TGTGCCAGCAGCTTACAGGGTCCCTACGAGCAGTACTTC
TRBV27	-	-	TRBJ2-1	CASSPPDNEQFF	TGTGCCAGCAGTCCGCCTGACAATGAGCAGTTCTTC
TRBV18	-	-	TRBJ2-6	CASSPAYSGANVLTF	TGTGCCAGCTCACCGGCGTACTCTGGGGCCAACGTCCTGACTTTC
TRBV11-3	few	-	TRBJ1-1	CASSSQGWNTEAFF	TGTGCCAGCAGCTCACAGGGATGGAACACTGAAGCTTTCTTT
TRBV5-4	-	TRBD2	TRBJ2-7	CASSSSGSSYEQYF	TGTGCCAGCAGCTCTAGCGGGAGCTCCTACGAGCAGTACTTC
TRBV2	few	-	TRBJ2-7	CASSAIYEQYF	TGTGCCAGCAGTGCCATTTACGAGCAGTACTTC
TRBV28	-	-	TRBJ2-7	CASSSLSGALYEQYF	TGTGCCAGCAGTTCTCTGTCGGGGGCGCTCTACGAGCAGTACTTC
TRBV7-8	few	-	TRBJ2-7	CASSLGAGGEQYF	TGTGCCAGCAGCTTAGGGGCAGGCGGAGAGCAGTACTTC
TRBV5-1	-	-	TRBJ2-2	CASRPTGTDTGELFF	TGCGCCAGCAGACCTACCGGGACCGACACCGGGGAGCTGTTTTTT
TRBV7-2	-	-	TRBJ2-1	CASSFFSENEQFF	TGTGCCAGCAGCTTTTTCTCAGAGAATGAGCAGTTCTTC
TRBV4-2	-	TRBD2	TRBJ2-7	CASSQVASGVSEQYF	TGTGCCAGCAGCCAAGTCGCTAGCGGGGTGAGCGAGCAGTACTTC
TRBV9	-	-	TRBJ1-6	CASSVAAGMGVNSPLHF	TGTGCCAGCAGCGTAGCGGCCGGAATGGGGGTTAATTCACCCCTCCACTTT
TRBV7-9	-	-	TRBJ1-3	CASSWDSGNTIYF	TGTGCCAGCAGCTGGGACTCTGGAAACACCATATATTTT
TRBV5-6	once	-	TRBJ2-7	CASSFPPAYEQYF	TGTGCCAGCAGCTTTCCCCCAGCCTACGAGCAGTACTTC
TRBV27	-	TRBD2	TRBJ2-7	CASSLGSGGEQYF	TGTGCCAGCAGTTTGGGTAGCGGGGGCGAGCAGTACTTC
TRBV5-8	-	TRBD2	TRBJ2-7	CASSPGLAGGPVYEQYF	TGTGCCAGCAGCCCCGGACTAGCGGGAGGTCCGGTCTACGAGCAGTACTTC
TRBV7-9	once	-	TRBJ2-1	CASSFSFGGAGNEQFF	TGTGCCAGCAGTTTCTCTTTTGGGGGAGCGGGTAATGAGCAGTTCTTC
TRBV2	-	TRBD1	TRBJ1-6	CASSTGQGGNSPLHF	TGTGCCAGCAGTACAGGACAGGGGGGGAATTCACCCCTCCACTTT
TRBV28	-	-	TRBJ2-7	CASNTGYEQYF	TGTGCCAGCAACACAGGTTACGAGCAGTACTTC
TRBV7-2	-	-	TRBJ1-2	CASSLRVRNYGYTF	TGTGCCAGCAGCTTAAGGGTCAGAAACTATGGCTACACCTTC
TRBV5-1	-	-	TRBJ2-1	CASSLGPGSYNEQFF	TGCGCCAGCAGCTTGGGGCCCGGCTCCTACAATGAGCAGTTCTTC
TRBV30	-	-	TRBJ2-5	CAWSKGLQETQYF	TGTGCCTGGAGTAAAGGCCTCCAAGAGACCCAGTACTTC
TRBV28	-	TRBD2	TRBJ2-7	CASSAWREVTYEQYF	TGTGCCAGCAGTGCGTGGCGGGAGGTTACCTACGAGCAGTACTTC
TRBV19	once	TRBD2	TRBJ2-1	CASSTPLAGSDNEQFF	TGTGCCAGTAGCACACCACTAGCGGGCTCGGACAATGAGCAGTTCTTC
TRBV4-3	-	-	TRBJ1-1	CASSQGEDSEAFF	TGCGCCAGCAGCCAAGGGGAAGACAGTGAAGCTTTCTTT
TRBV6-5	-	-	TRBJ2-2	CASSYSEWGTGELFF	TGTGCCAGCAGTTACTCGGAATGGGGCACCGGGGAGCTGTTTTTT
TRBV5-1	few	-	TRBJ1-4	CASSLEGLGQHPIF	TGCGCCAGCAGCTTGGAGGGGTTAGGGCAGCACCCAATTTTT
TRBV6-5	-	TRBD1	TRBJ2-7	CASREGTGTYEQYF	TGTGCCAGCAGAGAAGGGACAGGGACCTACGAGCAGTACTTC
TRBV18	-	-	TRBJ2-7	CASSRTPQGAYEQYF	TGTGCCAGCTCTCGAACACCCCAGGGAGCCTACGAGCAGTACTTC